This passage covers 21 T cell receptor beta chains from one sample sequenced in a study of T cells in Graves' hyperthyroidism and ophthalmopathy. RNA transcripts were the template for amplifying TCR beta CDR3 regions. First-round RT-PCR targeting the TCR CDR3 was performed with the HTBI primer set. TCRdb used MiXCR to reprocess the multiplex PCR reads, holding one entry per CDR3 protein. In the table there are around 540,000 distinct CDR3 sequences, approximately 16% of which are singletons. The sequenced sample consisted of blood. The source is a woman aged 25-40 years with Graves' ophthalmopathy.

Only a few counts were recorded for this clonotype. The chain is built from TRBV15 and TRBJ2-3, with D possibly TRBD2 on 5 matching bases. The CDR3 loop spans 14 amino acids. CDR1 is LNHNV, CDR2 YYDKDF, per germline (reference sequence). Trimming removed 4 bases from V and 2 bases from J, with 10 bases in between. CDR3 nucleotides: TGTGCCACCAGCATCGGCGGGCTCACAGATACGCAGTATTTT. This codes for CATSIGGLTDTQYF.

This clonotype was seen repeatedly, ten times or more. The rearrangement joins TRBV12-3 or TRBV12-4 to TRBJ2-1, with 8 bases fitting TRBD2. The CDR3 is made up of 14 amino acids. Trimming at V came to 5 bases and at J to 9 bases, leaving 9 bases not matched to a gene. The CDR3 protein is CASSLPGLDPEQFF. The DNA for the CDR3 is TGTGCCAGCAGTCTGCCGGGACTAGATCCTGAGCAGTTCTTC.

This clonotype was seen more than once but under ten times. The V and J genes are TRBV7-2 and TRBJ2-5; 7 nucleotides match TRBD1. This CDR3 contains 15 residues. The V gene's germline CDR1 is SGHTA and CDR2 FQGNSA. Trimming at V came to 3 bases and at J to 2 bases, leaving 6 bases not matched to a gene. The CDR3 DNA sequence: TGTGCCAGCAGCTTGATGACAGGGTTGCAAGAGACCCAGTACTTC. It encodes CASSLMTGLQETQYF.

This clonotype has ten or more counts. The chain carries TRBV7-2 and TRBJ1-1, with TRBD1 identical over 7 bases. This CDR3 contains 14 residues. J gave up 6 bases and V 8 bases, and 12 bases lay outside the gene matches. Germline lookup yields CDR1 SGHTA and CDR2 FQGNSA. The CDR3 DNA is TGTGCCAGCGGAATGGGACAGAGGGTCTCTGAAGCTTTCTTT. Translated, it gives CASGMGQRVSEAFF.

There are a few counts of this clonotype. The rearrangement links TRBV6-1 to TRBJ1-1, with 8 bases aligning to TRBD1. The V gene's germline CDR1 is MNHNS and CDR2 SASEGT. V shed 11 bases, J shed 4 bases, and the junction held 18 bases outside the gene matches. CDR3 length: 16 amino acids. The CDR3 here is CAGEGQVGIFGTEAFF. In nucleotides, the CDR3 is TGTGCCGGAGAGGGACAGGTCGGTATTTTCGGCACTGAAGCTTTCTTT.

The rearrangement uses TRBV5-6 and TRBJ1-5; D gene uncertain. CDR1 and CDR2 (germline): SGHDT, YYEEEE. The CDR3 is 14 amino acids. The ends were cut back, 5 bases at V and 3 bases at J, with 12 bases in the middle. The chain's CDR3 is CASSRDGLNQPQHF. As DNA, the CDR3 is TGTGCCAGCAGTAGAGACGGACTCAATCAGCCCCAGCATTTT.

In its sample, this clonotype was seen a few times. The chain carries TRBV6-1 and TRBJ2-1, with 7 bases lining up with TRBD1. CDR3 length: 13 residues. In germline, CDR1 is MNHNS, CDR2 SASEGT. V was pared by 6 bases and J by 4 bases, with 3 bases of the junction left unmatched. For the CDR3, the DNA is TGTGCCAGCAGACCGGGACAGTACAATGAGCAGTTCTTC. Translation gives CASRPGQYNEQFF.

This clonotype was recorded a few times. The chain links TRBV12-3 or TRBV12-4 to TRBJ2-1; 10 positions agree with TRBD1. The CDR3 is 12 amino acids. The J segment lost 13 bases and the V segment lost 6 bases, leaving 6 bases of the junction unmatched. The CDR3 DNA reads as TGTGCCAGCAGCCAAGGGACAGGGGTCCAGTTCTTC. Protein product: CASSQGTGVQFF.

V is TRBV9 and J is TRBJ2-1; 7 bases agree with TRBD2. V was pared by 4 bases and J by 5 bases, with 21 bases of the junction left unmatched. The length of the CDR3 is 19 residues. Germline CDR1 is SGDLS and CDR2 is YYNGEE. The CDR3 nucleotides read TGTGCCAGCAGCCCGACGGGACTACAACAAATCAATACCAACAATGAGCAGTTCTTC. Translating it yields CASSPTGLQQINTNNEQFF.

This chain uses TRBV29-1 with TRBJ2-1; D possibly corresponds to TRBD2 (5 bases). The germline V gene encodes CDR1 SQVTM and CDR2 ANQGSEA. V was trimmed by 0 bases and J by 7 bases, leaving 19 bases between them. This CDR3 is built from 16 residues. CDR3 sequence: CSVEERLARELNEQFF. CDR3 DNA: TGCAGCGTTGAAGAGCGGTTAGCGAGGGAACTGAATGAGCAGTTCTTC.

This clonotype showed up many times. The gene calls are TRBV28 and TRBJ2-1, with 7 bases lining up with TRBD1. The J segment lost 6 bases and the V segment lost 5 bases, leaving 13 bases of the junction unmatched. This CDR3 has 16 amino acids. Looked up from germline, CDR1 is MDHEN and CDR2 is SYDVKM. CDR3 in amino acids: CASSMTPGQITNEQFF. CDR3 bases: TGTGCCAGCAGTATGACCCCGGGACAGATTACCAATGAGCAGTTCTTC. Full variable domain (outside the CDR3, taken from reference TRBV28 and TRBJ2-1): DVKVTQSSRYLVKRTGEKVFLECVQDMDHENMFWYRQDPGLGLRLIYFSYDVKMKEKGDIPEGYSVSREKKERFSLILESASTNQTSMYLCASSMTPGQITNEQFFGPGTRLTVL.

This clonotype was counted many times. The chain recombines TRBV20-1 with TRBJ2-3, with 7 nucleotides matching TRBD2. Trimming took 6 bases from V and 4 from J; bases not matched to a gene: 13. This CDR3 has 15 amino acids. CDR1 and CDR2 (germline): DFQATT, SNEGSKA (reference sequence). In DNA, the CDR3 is TGCAGTGCGGGGGACCCCGGGACTATCGCAGATACGCAGTATTTT. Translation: CSAGDPGTIADTQYF.

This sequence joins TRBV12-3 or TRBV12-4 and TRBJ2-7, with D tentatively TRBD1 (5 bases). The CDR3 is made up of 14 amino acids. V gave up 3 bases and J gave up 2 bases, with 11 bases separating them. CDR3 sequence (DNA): TGTGCCAGCAGTTTTCAACAGGCCCCCTACGAGCAGTACTTC. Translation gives CASSFQQAPYEQYF.

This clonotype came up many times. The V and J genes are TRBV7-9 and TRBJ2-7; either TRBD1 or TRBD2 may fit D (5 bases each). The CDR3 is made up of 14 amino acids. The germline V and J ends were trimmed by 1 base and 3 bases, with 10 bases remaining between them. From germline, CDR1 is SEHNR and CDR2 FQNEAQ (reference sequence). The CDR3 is CASSLEGDHYEQYF. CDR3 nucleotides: TGTGCCAGCAGCTTAGAAGGGGACCACTACGAGCAGTACTTC.

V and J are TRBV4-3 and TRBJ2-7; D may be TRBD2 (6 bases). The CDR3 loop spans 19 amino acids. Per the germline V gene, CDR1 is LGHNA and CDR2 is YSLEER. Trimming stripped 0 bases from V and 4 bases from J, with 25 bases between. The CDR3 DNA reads TGCGCCAGCAGCCAAGATTACGGCCAGGAGGGCCTGATTTTTTACGAGCAGTACTTC. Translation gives CASSQDYGQEGLIFYEQYF.

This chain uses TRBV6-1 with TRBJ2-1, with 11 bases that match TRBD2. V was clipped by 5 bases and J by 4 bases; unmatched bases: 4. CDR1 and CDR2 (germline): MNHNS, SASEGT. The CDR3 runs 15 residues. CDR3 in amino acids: CASSQRLAGYNEQFF. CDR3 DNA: TGTGCCAGCAGTCAAAGACTAGCGGGATACAATGAGCAGTTCTTC.

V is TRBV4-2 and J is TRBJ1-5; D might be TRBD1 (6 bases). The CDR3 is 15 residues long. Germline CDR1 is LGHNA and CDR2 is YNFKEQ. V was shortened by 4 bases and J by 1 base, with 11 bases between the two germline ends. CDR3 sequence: CASSPQGFSNQPQHF. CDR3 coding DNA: TGTGCCAGCAGCCCACAGGGATTCAGCAATCAGCCCCAGCATTTT.

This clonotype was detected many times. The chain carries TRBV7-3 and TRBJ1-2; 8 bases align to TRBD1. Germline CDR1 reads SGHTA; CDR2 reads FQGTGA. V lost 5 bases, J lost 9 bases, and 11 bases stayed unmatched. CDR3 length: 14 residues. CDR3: CASSQWTGYKSYTF. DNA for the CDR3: TGTGCCAGCAGCCAATGGACAGGGTACAAGAGCTACACCTTC.

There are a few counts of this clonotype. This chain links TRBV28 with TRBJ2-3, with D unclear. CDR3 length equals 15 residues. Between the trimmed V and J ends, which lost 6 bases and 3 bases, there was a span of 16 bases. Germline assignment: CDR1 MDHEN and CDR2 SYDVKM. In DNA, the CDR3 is TGTGCCAGCAGCAAGAAACGTGTGCAGACAGATACGCAGTATTTT. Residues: CASSKKRVQTDTQYF. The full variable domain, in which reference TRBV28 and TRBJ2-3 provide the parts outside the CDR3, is DVKVTQSSRYLVKRTGEKVFLECVQDMDHENMFWYRQDPGLGLRLIYFSYDVKMKEKGDIPEGYSVSREKKERFSLILESASTNQTSMYLCASSKKRVQTDTQYFGPGTRLTVL.

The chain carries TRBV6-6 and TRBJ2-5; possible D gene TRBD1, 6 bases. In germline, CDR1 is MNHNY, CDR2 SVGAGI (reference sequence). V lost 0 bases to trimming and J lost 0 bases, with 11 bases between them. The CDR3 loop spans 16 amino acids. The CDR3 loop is CASSYSAGEYQETQYF. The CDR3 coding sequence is TGTGCCAGCAGTTACTCGGCAGGGGAGTACCAAGAGACCCAGTACTTC.

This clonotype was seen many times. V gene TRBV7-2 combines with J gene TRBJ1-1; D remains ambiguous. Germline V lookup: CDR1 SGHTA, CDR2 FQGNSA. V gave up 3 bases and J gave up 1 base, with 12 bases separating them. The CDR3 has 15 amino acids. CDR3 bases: TGTGCCAGCAGCTTTGTTCTTGCAGCGAACACTGAAGCTTTCTTT. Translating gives CASSFVLAANTEAFF.